Listed below are T cell receptor beta chains from one sample, sequenced in a study of blood T cell repertoires in COVID-19. The method was immunoSEQ multiplex PCR; TCRdb's version includes in-frame clones alone and lacks a portion of them. The repertoire holds 150,000 to 250,000 clones, with about 80% as singletons. The sample was PBMCs or T cells enriched from blood (not recorded which). These TCRs come from a man aged 40-49 years who had recovered from COVID-19. Both conserved end residues are part of each CDR3.

TRBV18	14	TRBJ1-2	CASSPPGGVSGYTF
TRBV28	14	TRBJ2-2	CASSLTGSGGELFF
TRBV7-2	14	TRBJ1-2	CASSSGTGSYGYTF
TRBV6-5	16	TRBJ1-5	CASSSRQSFSNQPQHF
TRBV30	13	TRBJ2-5	CAWIKEGAETQYF
TRBV3-1/TRBV3-2	16	TRBJ2-2	CASRLPTSGGSGELFF
TRBV28	15	TRBJ2-7	CASSSGDRNPYEQYF
TRBV10-1	14	TRBJ1-1	CASRTGHPNTEAFF
TRBV9	15	TRBJ1-1	CASSLDGQFNTEAFF
TRBV4-1	17	TRBJ1-3	CASSQGSGERSGNTIYF
TRBV4-1	13	TRBJ2-7	CASSQDRLGKQYF
TRBV6-5	14	TRBJ1-6	CASSSRGENSPLHF
TRBV6-5	15	TRBJ1-2	CASSYSGTGDYGYTF
TRBV5-4	16	TRBJ2-2	CASSLTGTGAGGELFF
TRBV4-2	15	TRBJ1-5	CASSQVQQGNQPQHF
TRBV4-1	17	TRBJ1-3	CASSQGTGRYSGNTIYF
TRBV4-1	18	TRBJ1-4	CASSQEMGGPMTAAKLFF
TRBV9	15	TRBJ2-1	CASSSPGTGGDEQFF
TRBV6-5	15	TRBJ1-1	CASMDLGGAFNEAFF
TRBV4-2	14	TRBJ2-3	CASSQTASPDTQYF
TRBV6-2/TRBV6-3	17	TRBJ2-7	CASSPARTSGITYEQYF
TRBV14	17	TRBJ1-1	CASSQDNAFGLNTEAFF
TRBV28	21	TRBJ1-6	CASSFRLMGGEVMSYNSPLHF
TRBV3-1/TRBV3-2	16	TRBJ2-5	CASSFAGQGVRRTQYF
TRBV9	15	TRBJ1-2	CASSVGQTGGYGYTF
TRBV5-4	15	TRBJ1-4	CASSTMTGDNEKLFF
TRBV7-9	13	TRBJ2-5	CASSSSPRGTQYF
TRBV6-5	14	TRBJ2-7	CASSPDRGPYEQYF
TRBV19	13	TRBJ1-1	CASSLDRNTEAFF
TRBV7-2	18	TRBJ2-2	CASSLDGAAGANTGELFF
TRBV3-1/TRBV3-2	14	TRBJ1-1	CASSQGTLNTEAFF
TRBV7-9	12	TRBJ1-1	CASSFMNTEAFF
TRBV5-1	13	TRBJ1-1	CASSVGGTTEAFF
TRBV3-1/TRBV3-2	13	TRBJ2-7	CASGAGGSYEQYF
TRBV7-2	15	TRBJ2-7	CASSLEGGGAVEQYF
TRBV5-4	17	TRBJ2-1	CASSLEASGSSYNEQFF
TRBV7-9	19	TRBJ2-1	CASSLADGTGRGFYNEQFF
TRBV11-3	16	TRBJ2-1	CASSSPGRGGSNEQFF
TRBV4-1	11	TRBJ2-5	CASSQLGAQYF
TRBV29-1	14	TRBJ2-3	CSVEGDFRTDTQYF
TRBV2	14	TRBJ1-1	CASSPLQGSSEAFF
TRBV24-1	18	TRBJ2-1	CATSDPRTSGGVYNEQFF
TRBV10-3	12	TRBJ1-1	CAISEGGAEAFF
TRBV21-1	14	TRBJ1-2	CASNRHTTGHGYTF
TRBV14	15	TRBJ1-1	CASSLRDRTGTEAFF
TRBV30	10	TRBJ1-2	CAHRGGGYTF
TRBV12-3/TRBV12-4	11	TRBJ1-2	CASSLAGTLVF
TRBV4-3	15	TRBJ1-6	CASSQGRQGQSPLHF
TRBV29-1	12	TRBJ1-1	CSVGQVNTEAFF
TRBV7-9	14	TRBJ2-3	CASSSSGGPDTQYF
TRBV28	14	TRBJ1-4	CASSVGTGEEKLFF
TRBV18	17	TRBJ1-3	CASSPFWGGDSGNTIYF
TRBV18	15	TRBJ1-3	CASSPNRVGVNTIYF
TRBV2	15	TRBJ2-2	CASRDRAGNTGELFF